This TCR beta chain was recovered during a study of blood T cell dynamics during melanoma immunotherapy. Study outcomes and limitations: PBMC repertoires of eventual disease-control patients split at W3 into clonality or diversity gains.

Only in-frame clones appear in the TCRdb table, and some are missing; sequencing was by immunoSEQ multiplex PCR. The sample has 11,000 or so clones; about four fifths are singletons. The CDR3 consists of 15 residues. V gave up 5 bases and J gave up 6 bases; unmatched junction bases: 11. Germline-derived CDR1 and CDR2 are MNHNS and SASEGT. For this clone: The antigen is not known.

Sample time point: week 3, after first cycle of checkpoint inhibitor. Response was assessed by RECIST 1.1 at 12 weeks, except a couple of rapid progressors. This chain uses TRBV6-1 with TRBJ1-2, with TRBD1 matching over 8 bases. This receptor was taken from a human donor with melanoma. The source material was blood, sampled from a patient treated with checkpoint blockade. The CDR3 nucleotides read TGTGCCAGCAGTCTTTCCCAGGGGGCGCAGGATGGCTACACCTTC. Protein product: CASSLSQGAQDGYTF.